This T cell receptor (beta chain) was observed in a study of blood T cell repertoires in COVID-19. Generated by immunoSEQ multiplex PCR, the TCRdb table keeps only in-frame clones and is missing some. In the table there are 400,000 to 450,000 clones, roughly nine tenths of which are singletons. Germline loops: CDR1 KGHSH, CDR2 LQKENI. Trimming cost V 6 bases and J 5 bases; bases outside gene matches: 10. This CDR3 has 15 amino acids. Sequences were obtained from PBMCs or T cells enriched from blood (not recorded which). This sequence originates from a man aged 25-45 years who had recovered from COVID-19. The J gene is TRBJ1-1, the V gene TRBV18; 9 bases line up with TRBD1. The CDR3 loop is CASSLQGAGGTEAFF. The CDR3 DNA sequence: TGTGCCAGCTCCCTACAGGGGGCAGGAGGGACTGAAGCTTTCTTT.